A selection of T cell receptor beta chains follows, all from one sample in a study of shared clonotypes between healthy human individuals. TCRdb's copy holds only in-frame clones and misses some; the assay was immunoSEQ multiplex PCR. The sample lists around 2,100,000 clones; about 95% were seen once. Sequencing was carried out using naive CD8+ T cells sorted from blood. The receptors originated from a man aged 18 to 29 in good health. Both conserved end residues are part of each CDR3. The order of the fields is J gene, clone size, CDR3 length, D gene, V gene, CDR3 DNA, CDR3 protein. D genes are given only for firm matches. Clone size is not always given. Where it is, it says once, few, many or a class for expanded clones.

TRBJ2-1	.	16	.	TRBV28	TGTGCCAGCAGTACCGAACAGGAAAGCTCCTACAATGAGCAGTTCTTC	CASSTEQESSYNEQFF
TRBJ1-1	.	15	.	TRBV5-8	TGTGCCAGCAGCTTGGACGGGATCATGAACACTGAAGCTTTCTTT	CASSLDGIMNTEAFF
TRBJ2-7	.	15	.	TRBV11-2	TGTGCCAGCAGCTCCTTCGGGGGCCCTATCTACGAGCAGTACTTC	CASSSFGGPIYEQYF
TRBJ2-4	once	13	.	TRBV29-1	TGCAGCGTTTCGAGGACAGACGAAAACATTCAGTACTTC	CSVSRTDENIQYF
TRBJ2-3	.	14	TRBD2	TRBV9	TGTGCCAGCAGCGGTGGGACTAGCGCAGATACGCAGTATTTT	CASSGGTSADTQYF
TRBJ1-4	.	13	.	TRBV6-5	TGTGCCAGCAGTTATTTCTTCGGTGAAAAACTGTTTTTT	CASSYFFGEKLFF
TRBJ1-1	.	11	.	TRBV29-1	TGCAGCGTTGTGGGGGCAGGAGAGGCTTTCTTT	CSVVGAGEAFF
TRBJ2-1	.	13	.	TRBV6-5	TGTGCCAGCAGTTACTCGGGAGGAGGCGAGCAGTTCTTC	CASSYSGGGEQFF
TRBJ1-2	.	17	TRBD1	TRBV11-2	TGTGCCAGCAGCTTAGGGCAGGGACAGGGTTCTTTCTATGGCTACACCTTC	CASSLGQGQGSFYGYTF
TRBJ2-7	.	14	.	TRBV5-4	TGTGCCAGCAGCTTGGCCAGGGGACTCTACGAGCAGTACTTC	CASSLARGLYEQYF
TRBJ2-7	.	15	TRBD1	TRBV4-3	TGCGCCAGCAGCCAGGCACAGGGGCTCGCTTACGAGCAGTACTTC	CASSQAQGLAYEQYF
TRBJ2-7	.	15	TRBD1	TRBV5-1	TGCGCCAGCAGCGACCGGGACAGGGGTATCTACGAGCAGTACTTC	CASSDRDRGIYEQYF
TRBJ1-5	once	13	.	TRBV19	TGTGCCAGTACCAGCGGTGGCAATCAGCCCCAGCATTTT	CASTSGGNQPQHF
TRBJ2-7	.	13	.	TRBV6-5	TGTGCCAGCAGTCCGACAGTATCCTACGAGCAGTACTTC	CASSPTVSYEQYF
TRBJ2-7	.	14	.	TRBV13	TGTGCCAGCAGTCCGGACGGCACCTCCTACGAGCAGTACTTC	CASSPDGTSYEQYF
TRBJ1-4	.	15	.	TRBV9	TGTGCCAGCAGCGTAGGACAGAGCCTAAATGAAAAACTGTTTTTT	CASSVGQSLNEKLFF
TRBJ2-3	.	15	.	TRBV10-1	TGCGCCAGCAGTGAAGGGGGAGAGTTCACAGATACGCAGTATTTT	CASSEGGEFTDTQYF
TRBJ1-5	.	12	.	TRBV6-1	TGTGCCAGCAGTGAGCTTCCTGCGCCCCAGCATTTT	CASSELPAPQHF
TRBJ1-5	.	16	.	TRBV10-3	TGTGCCATCAGTGAGGTGGGGGGCCCGAGCAATCAGCCCCAGCATTTT	CAISEVGGPSNQPQHF
TRBJ2-7	.	12	.	TRBV5-6	TGTGCCAGCAGCTTGAGGGACTACGAGCAGTACTTC	CASSLRDYEQYF
TRBJ2-7	.	13	TRBD1	TRBV19	TGTGCCAGTAGCGCCGGGACAGACTACGAGCAGTACTTC	CASSAGTDYEQYF
TRBJ2-7	.	14	.	TRBV9	TGTGCCAGCAGCGTAGCTACACACTCCTACGAGCAGTACTTC	CASSVATHSYEQYF
TRBJ1-1	.	15	.	TRBV6-5	TGTGCCAGCAGTTATTTGGTTGGTGGAGGGGCTGAAGCTTTCTTT	CASSYLVGGGAEAFF
TRBJ2-2	.	15	.	TRBV30	TGTGCCTGGACCACCGGGTCGAGTATAACCGGGGAGCTGTTTTTT	CAWTTGSSITGELFF
TRBJ1-1	.	14	.	TRBV14	TGTGCCAGCAGCCAAGAAGGGGCGAACACTGAAGCTTTCTTT	CASSQEGANTEAFF
TRBJ2-2	.	14	.	TRBV27	TGTGCCAGCAGTTTATTGGAGAACACCGGGGAGCTGTTTTTT	CASSLLENTGELFF